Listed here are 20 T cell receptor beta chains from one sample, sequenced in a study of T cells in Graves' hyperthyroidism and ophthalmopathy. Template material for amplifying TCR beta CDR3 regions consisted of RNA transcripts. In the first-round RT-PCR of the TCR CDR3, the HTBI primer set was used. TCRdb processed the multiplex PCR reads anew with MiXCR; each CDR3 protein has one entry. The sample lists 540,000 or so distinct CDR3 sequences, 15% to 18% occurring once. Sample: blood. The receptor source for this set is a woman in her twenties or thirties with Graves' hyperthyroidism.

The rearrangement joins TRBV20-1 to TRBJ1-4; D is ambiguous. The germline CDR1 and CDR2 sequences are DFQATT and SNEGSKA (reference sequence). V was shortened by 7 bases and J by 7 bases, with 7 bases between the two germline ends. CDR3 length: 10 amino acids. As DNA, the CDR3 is TGCAGTGTTCCTGGTGAAAAACTGTTTTTT. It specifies CSVPGEKLFF.

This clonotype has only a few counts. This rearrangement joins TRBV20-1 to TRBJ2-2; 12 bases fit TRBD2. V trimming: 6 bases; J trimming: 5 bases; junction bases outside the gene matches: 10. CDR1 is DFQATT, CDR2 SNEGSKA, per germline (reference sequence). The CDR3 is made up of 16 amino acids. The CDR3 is CSANSGTSGRTGELFF. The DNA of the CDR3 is TGCAGTGCGAACTCCGGGACTAGCGGGCGGACCGGGGAGCTGTTTTTT.

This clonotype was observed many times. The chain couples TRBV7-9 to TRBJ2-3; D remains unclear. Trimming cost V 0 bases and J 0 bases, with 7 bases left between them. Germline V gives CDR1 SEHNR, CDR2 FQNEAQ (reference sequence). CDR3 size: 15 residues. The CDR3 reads CASSLALYSTDTQYF. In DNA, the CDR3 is TGTGCCAGCAGCTTAGCGCTCTACAGCACAGATACGCAGTATTTT.

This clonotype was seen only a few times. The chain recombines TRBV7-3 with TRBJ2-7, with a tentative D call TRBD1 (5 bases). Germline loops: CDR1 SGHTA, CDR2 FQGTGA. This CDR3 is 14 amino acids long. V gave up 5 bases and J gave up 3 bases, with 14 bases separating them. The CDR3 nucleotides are TGTGCCAGCAGCGTAGACAGAGAATACTACGAGCAGTACTTC. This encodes CASSVDREYYEQYF.

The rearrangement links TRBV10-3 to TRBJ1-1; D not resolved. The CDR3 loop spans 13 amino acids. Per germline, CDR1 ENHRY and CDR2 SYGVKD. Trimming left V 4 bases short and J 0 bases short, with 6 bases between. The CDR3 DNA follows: TGTGCCATCAGTGCTGTGGTGAACACTGAAGCTTTCTTT. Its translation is CAISAVVNTEAFF.

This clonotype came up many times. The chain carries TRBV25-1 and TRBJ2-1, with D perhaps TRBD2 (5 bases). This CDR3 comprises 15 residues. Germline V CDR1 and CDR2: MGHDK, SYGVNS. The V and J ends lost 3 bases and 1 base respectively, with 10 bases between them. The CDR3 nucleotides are TGTGCCAGCAGTGATGGAGGCGGGTCCTACAATGAGCAGTTCTTC. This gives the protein CASSDGGGSYNEQFF. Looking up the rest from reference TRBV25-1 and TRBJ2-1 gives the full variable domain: EADIYQTPRYLVIGTGKKITLECSQTMGHDKMYWYQQDPGMELHLIHYSYGVNSTEKGDLSSESTVSRIRTEHFPLTLESARPSHTSQYLCASSDGGGSYNEQFFGPGTRLTVL.

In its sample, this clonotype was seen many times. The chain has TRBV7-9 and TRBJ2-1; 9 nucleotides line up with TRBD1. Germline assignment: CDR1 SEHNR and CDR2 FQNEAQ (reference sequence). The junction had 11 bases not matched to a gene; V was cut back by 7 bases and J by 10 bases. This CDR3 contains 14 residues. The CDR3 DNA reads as TGTGCCAGCACAAACGATGACAGGGGGGACGAGCAGTTCTTC. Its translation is CASTNDDRGDEQFF.

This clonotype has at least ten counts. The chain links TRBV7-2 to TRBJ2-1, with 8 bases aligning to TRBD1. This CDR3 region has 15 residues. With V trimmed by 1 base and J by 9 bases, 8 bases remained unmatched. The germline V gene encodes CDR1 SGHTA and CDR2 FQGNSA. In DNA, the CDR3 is TGTGCCAGCAGCTTAGGAGGCAGGGGGCAGGGTGAGCAGTTCTTC. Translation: CASSLGGRGQGEQFF.

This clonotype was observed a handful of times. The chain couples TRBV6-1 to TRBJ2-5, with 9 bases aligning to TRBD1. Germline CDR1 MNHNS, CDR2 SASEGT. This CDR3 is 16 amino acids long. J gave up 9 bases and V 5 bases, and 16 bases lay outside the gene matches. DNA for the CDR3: TGTGCCAGCAGTAGAAAACCGGGACAGGGTGGTTCGGCCCAGTACTTC. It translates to CASSRKPGQGGSAQYF.

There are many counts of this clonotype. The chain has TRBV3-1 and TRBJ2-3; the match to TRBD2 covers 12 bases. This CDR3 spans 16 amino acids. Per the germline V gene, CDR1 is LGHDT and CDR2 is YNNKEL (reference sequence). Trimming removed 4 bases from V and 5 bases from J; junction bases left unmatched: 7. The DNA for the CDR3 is TGTGCCAGCAGCCGCACACTAGCGGGAGGACGAGATACGCAGTATTTT. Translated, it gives CASSRTLAGGRDTQYF.

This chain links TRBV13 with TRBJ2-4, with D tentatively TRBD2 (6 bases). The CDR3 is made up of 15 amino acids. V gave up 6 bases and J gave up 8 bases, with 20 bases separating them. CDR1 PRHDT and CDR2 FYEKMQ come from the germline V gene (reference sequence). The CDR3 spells CASSSGRGWGDIQYF. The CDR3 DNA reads TGTGCCAGCAGTTCCGGACGTGGGTGGGGGGACATTCAGTACTTC.

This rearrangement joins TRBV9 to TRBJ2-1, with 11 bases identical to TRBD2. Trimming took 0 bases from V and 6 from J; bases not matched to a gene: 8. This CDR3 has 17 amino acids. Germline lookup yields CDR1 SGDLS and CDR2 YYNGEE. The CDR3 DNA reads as TGTGCCAGCAGCGTAGTCGAAGGTCTAGCGGGAGGCAATGAGCAGTTCTTC. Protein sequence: CASSVVEGLAGGNEQFF.

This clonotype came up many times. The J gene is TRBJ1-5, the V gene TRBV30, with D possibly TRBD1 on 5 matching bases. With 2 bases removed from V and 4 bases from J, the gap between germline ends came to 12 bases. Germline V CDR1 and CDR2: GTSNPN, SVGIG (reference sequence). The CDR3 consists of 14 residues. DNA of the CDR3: TGTGCCTGGAGTTTTGGGACCCAGAATCAGCCCCAGCATTTT. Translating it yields CAWSFGTQNQPQHF.

The CDR3 is CARGTGGDTQYF. The CDR3 nucleotides are TGTGCCAGGGGGACAGGGGGGGATACGCAGTATTTT. The chain combines TRBV2 with TRBJ2-3, with 11 nucleotides matching TRBD1. The length of the CDR3 is 12 residues. The V gene end was trimmed by 9 bases and the J gene end by 6 bases; junction bases not matched to a gene: 2. CDR1 is SNHLY and CDR2 is FYNNEI in the germline V gene.

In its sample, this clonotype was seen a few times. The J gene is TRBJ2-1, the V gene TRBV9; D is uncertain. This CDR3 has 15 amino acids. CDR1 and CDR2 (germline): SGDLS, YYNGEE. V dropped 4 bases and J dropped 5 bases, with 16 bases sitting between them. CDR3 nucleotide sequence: TGTGCCAGCAGCCCCCCAGGAACGGTGAACAATGAGCAGTTCTTC. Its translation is CASSPPGTVNNEQFF.

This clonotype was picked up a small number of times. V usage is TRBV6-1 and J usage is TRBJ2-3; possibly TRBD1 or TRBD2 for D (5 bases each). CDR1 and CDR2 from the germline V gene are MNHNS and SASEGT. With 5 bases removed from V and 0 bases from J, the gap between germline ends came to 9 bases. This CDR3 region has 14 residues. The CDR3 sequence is CASSWDRSTDTQYF. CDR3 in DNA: TGTGCCAGCAGTTGGGACCGCAGCACAGATACGCAGTATTTT.

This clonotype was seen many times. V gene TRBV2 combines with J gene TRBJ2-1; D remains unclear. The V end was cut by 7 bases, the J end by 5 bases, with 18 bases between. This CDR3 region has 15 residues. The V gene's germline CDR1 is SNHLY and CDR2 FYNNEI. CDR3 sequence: CASTAAPAPHNEQFF. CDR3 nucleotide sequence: TGTGCCAGCACTGCCGCCCCTGCTCCTCACAATGAGCAGTTCTTC.

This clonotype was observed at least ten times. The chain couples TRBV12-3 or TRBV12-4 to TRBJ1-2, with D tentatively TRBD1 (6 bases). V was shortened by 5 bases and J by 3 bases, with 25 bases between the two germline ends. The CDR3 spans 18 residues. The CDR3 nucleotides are TGTGCCAGCAGTCTAAGCCCCCCACCCGGGGGCTTCTACTATGGCTACACCTTC. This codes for CASSLSPPPGGFYYGYTF.

The CDR3: CSAQGTVANTGELFF. For the CDR3, the DNA is TGCAGCGCACAAGGGACAGTCGCGAACACCGGGGAGCTGTTTTTT. The chain has TRBV29-1 and TRBJ2-2, with 7 bases fitting TRBD1. The CDR3 extends over 15 amino acids. Trimming cost V 7 bases and J 0 bases; bases outside gene matches: 8. Germline assignment: CDR1 SQVTM and CDR2 ANQGSEA.

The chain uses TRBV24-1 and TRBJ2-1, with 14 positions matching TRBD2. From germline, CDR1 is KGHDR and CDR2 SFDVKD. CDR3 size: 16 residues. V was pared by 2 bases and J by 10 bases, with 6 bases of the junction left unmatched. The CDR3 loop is CATSDSATSGREEQFF. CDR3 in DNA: TGTGCCACCAGTGATTCTGCGACTAGCGGGAGGGAGGAGCAGTTCTTC.